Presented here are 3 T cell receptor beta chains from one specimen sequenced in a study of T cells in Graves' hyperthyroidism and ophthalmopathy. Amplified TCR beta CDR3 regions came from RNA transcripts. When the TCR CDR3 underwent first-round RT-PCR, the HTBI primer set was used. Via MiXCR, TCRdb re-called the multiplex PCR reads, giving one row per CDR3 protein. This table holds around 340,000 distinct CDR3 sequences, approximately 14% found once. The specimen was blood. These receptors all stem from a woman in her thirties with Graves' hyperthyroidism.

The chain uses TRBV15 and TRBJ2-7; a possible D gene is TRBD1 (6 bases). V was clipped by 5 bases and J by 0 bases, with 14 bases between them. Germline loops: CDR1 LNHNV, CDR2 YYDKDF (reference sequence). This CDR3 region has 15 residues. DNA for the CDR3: TGTGCCACCAGCCCTCGCCGGGACACCTCCTACGAGCAGTACTTC. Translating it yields CATSPRRDTSYEQYF.

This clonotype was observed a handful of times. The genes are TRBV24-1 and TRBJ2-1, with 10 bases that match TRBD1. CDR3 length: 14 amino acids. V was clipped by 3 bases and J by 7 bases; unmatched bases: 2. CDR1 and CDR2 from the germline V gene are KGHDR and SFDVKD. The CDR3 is CATSDRDRGNEQFF. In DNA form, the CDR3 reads TGTGCCACCAGTGATAGGGACAGGGGAAATGAGCAGTTCTTC.

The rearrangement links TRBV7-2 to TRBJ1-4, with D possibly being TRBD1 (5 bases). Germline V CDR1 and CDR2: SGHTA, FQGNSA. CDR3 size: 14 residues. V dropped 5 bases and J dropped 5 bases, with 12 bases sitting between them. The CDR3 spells CASSAGTLNEKLFF. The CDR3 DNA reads TGTGCCAGCAGCGCCGGGACTCTGAATGAAAAACTGTTTTTT. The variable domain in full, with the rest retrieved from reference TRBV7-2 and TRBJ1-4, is GAGVSQSPSNKVTEKGKDVELRCDPISGHTALYWYRQSLGQGLEFLIYFQGNSAPDKSGLPSDRFSAERTGGSVSTLTIQRTQQEDSAVYLCASSAGTLNEKLFFGSGTQLSVL.